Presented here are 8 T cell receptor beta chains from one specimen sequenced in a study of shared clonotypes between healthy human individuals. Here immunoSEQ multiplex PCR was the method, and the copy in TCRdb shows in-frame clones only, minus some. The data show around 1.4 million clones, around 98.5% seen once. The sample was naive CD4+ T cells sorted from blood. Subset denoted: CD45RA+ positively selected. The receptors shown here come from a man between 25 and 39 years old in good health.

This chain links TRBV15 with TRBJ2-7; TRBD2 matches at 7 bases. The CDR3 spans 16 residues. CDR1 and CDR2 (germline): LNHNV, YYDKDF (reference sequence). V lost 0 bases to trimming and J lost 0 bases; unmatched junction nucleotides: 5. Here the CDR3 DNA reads TGTGCCACCAGCAGAGATCGCGGGAGCTACTCCTACGAGCAGTACTTC. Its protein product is CATSRDRGSYSYEQYF.

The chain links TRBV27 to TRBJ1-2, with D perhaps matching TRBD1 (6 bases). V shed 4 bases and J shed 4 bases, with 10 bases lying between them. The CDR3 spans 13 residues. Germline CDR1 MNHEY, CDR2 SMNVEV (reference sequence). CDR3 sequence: CASSYGGLYGYTF. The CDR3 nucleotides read TGTGCCAGCAGTTATGGGGGCCTCTATGGCTACACCTTC.

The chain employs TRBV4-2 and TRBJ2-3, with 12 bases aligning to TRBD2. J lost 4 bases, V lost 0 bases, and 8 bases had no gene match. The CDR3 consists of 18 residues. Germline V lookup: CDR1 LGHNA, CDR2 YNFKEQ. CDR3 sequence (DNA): TGTGCCAGCAGCCAAGAGGAGACTAGCGGGAGTAGGTCAGATACGCAGTATTTT. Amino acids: CASSQEETSGSRSDTQYF.

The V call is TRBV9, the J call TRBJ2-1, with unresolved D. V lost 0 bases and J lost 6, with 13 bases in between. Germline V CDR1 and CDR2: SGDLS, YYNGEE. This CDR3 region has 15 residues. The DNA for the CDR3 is TGTGCCAGCAGCGTAGGTCCGGAGCCATTCAATGAGCAGTTCTTC. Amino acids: CASSVGPEPFNEQFF.

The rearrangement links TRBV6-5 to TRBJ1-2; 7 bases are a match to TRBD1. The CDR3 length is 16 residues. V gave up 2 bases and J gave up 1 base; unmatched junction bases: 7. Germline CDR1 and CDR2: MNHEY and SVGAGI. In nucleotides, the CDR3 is TGTGCCAGCAGTTACCTCACGCAGGGGGGTAACTATGGCTACACCTTC. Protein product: CASSYLTQGGNYGYTF.

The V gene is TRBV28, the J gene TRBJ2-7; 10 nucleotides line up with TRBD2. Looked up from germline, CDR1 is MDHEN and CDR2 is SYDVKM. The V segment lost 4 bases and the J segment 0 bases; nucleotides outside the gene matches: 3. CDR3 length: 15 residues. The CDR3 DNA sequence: TGTGCCAGCAGTTCGGGACTAGCGAGCTCCTACGAGCAGTACTTC. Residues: CASSSGLASSYEQYF.

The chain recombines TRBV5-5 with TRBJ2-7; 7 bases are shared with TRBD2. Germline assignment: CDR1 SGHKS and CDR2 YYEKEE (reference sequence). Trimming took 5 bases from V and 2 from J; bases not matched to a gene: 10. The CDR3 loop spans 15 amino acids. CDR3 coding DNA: TGTGCCAGCAGGTATCGACTAGCCCAGGCCTACGAGCAGTACTTC. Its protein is CASRYRLAQAYEQYF.

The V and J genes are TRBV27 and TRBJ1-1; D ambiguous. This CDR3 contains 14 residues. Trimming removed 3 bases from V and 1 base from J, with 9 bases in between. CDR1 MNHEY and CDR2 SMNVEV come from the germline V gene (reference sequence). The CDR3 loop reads CASSFTPQNTEAFF. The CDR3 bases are TGTGCCAGCAGTTTTACCCCACAGAACACTGAAGCTTTCTTT.